The 3 T cell receptor beta chains below all came from one sample that was sequenced in a study of identical twins. TCRdb re-called the 5' RACE reads with MiXCR, one entry per CDR3 protein. The sample contains approximately 260,000 distinct CDR3 sequences, over 13% of which appear only once. Sequenced input: memory (CD45RO+) T cells sorted from blood. These receptors originate from a woman aged 18-35 years in good health.

This chain joins TRBV6-5 and TRBJ2-3; a possible D gene is TRBD1 (6 bases). The CDR3 has 15 residues. Trimming removed 4 bases from V and 1 base from J, with 12 bases in between. The germline V gene encodes CDR1 MNHEY and CDR2 SVGAGI. CDR3: CASSSRGSGTDTQYF. The CDR3 nucleotides are TGTGCCAGCAGTTCAAGGGGGAGTGGCACAGATACGCAGTATTTT.

As DNA, the CDR3 is TGCAGCGTTGAAGTTCGCTCCTACAATGAGCAGTTCTTC. Amino acids: CSVEVRSYNEQFF. J is TRBJ2-1 and V is TRBV29-1; D remains ambiguous. The length of the CDR3 is 13 residues. Germline lookup yields CDR1 SQVTM and CDR2 ANQGSEA. Trimming took off 1 base at V and 0 bases at J, with 4 bases between the two ends.

A few counts support this clonotype. This chain uses TRBV19 with TRBJ2-2; D unresolved. The CDR3 sequence is 14 residues long. The V end lost 1 base, the J end lost 4 bases, and 7 bases lay between the germline ends. CDR1 and CDR2 from the germline V gene are LNHDA and SQIVND (reference sequence). The CDR3 spells CASSIAAATGELFF. The CDR3 nucleotides are TGTGCCAGTAGTATAGCGGCTGCCACCGGGGAGCTGTTTTTT.